The clone carrying this T cell receptor beta chain occurred a few times. The entry originates in a study of patients and donors after allogeneic stem cell transplantation. TCRdb called the RT-PCR reads again in MiXCR, with one record for every CDR3 protein. The profile shows 150,000 to 200,000 distinct CDR3 sequences, roughly 30% of them singletons. Germline CDR1 is DFQATT and CDR2 is SNEGSKA (reference sequence). Trimming removed 0 bases from V and 0 bases from J, with 9 bases in between. This CDR3 spans 15 amino acids. Sequencing used blood, either unsorted or a sorted T cell fraction (not recorded which). The clonotype was recovered from a human donor who was either an allogeneic HSCT recipient or a stem cell or donor lymphocyte infusion donor (not recorded which). It is not recorded whose cells these are; they may come from a transplant donor. The V call is TRBV20-1, the J call TRBJ1-5; D is uncertain. The CDR3 nucleotides are TGCAGTGCTAGAGATCTTAGGTTTAGCAATCAGCCCCAGCATTTT. This sequence encodes CSARDLRFSNQPQHF.